A selection of T cell receptor beta chains follows, all from one sample in a study of blood T cell repertoires in COVID-19. This table comes from immunoSEQ multiplex PCR, and its TCRdb copy is limited to in-frame clones, with some not included. The table shows 200,000 to 250,000 clones, with 88% occurring only once. The sequencing input was PBMCs or T cells enriched from blood (not recorded which). These receptors all stem from a woman under 40 who had been exposed to COVID-19. The CDR3 runs from the conserved cysteine through the conserved F or W. Each record gives: V gene, clone size, J gene, D gene, CDR3 protein, CDR3 DNA. The D gene is left open where the match is weak. Size tells how often a clone was seen (once, few, many) or the class of an expanded clone, and some rows leave it out.

TRBV5-4,NA,TRBJ2-5,TRBD2,CASSLEREVEETQYF,TGTGCCAGCAGCTTGGAGCGGGAGGTCGAAGAGACCCAGTACTTC
TRBV5-1,NA,TRBJ1-1,NA,CASSSARGTEAFF,TGCGCCAGCAGCTCCGCTCGGGGGACTGAAGCTTTCTTT
TRBV19,NA,TRBJ2-1,NA,CASSIHTNEQFF,TGTGCCAGTAGTATACATACAAATGAGCAGTTCTTC
TRBV5-1,NA,TRBJ1-4,NA,CASSPTRGTTNEKLFF,TGCGCCAGCAGCCCTACCCGTGGTACAACTAATGAAAAACTGTTTTTT
TRBV5-4,NA,TRBJ1-1,TRBD1,CASSRRTGGNTEAFF,TGTGCCAGCAGCCGTAGGACAGGGGGTAACACTGAAGCTTTCTTT
TRBV16,NA,TRBJ2-5,NA,CASSPTSGETQYF,TGTGCCAGCAGCCCTACATCCGGGGAGACCCAGTACTTC
TRBV5-1,NA,TRBJ2-7,TRBD1,CASSLAGTGGYEQYF,TGCGCCAGCAGCTTGGCCGGGACAGGGGGCTACGAGCAGTACTTC
TRBV5-1,NA,TRBJ2-5,NA,CASSSSGLTQYF,TGCGCCAGCAGTAGTAGCGGCCTCACCCAGTACTTC
TRBV19,NA,TRBJ2-2,TRBD2,CASSPFSTSGILNTGELFF,TGTGCCAGTAGTCCCTTCTCGACTAGCGGGATATTGAACACCGGGGAGCTGTTTTTT
TRBV29-1,once,TRBJ2-1,TRBD2,CSVVTGTSFGEQFF,TGCAGCGTTGTCACCGGGACTAGCTTTGGAGAGCAGTTCTTC
TRBV25-1,NA,TRBJ2-5,TRBD2,CASSDKTSGRDQETQYF,TGTGCCAGCAGTGACAAGACTAGCGGGAGGGACCAAGAGACCCAGTACTTC
TRBV5-1,NA,TRBJ2-1,TRBD1,CASSLATGEIIPPYNEQFF,TGCGCCAGCAGCTTGGCGACAGGGGAAATTATACCCCCTTACAATGAGCAGTTCTTC
TRBV4-2,few,TRBJ2-1,NA,CASSQVSGNEQFF,TGTGCCAGCAGCCAAGTTTCGGGAAATGAGCAGTTCTTC
TRBV24-1,NA,TRBJ2-5,NA,CATSDKRRGETQYF,TGTGCCACCAGTGATAAGCGGAGAGGAGAGACCCAGTACTTC
TRBV20-1,NA,TRBJ1-2,TRBD1,CSAGTGTGYTF,TGCAGTGCGGGGACAGGGACCGGCTACACCTTC
TRBV5-4,once,TRBJ1-1,NA,CASSLRGGTEAFF,TGTGCCAGCAGCTTGAGGGGAGGCACTGAAGCTTTCTTT
TRBV2,NA,TRBJ2-7,TRBD2,CASSGLASEQYF,TGTGCCAGCAGTGGACTAGCCAGTGAGCAGTACTTC
TRBV7-7,once,TRBJ2-1,TRBD1,CASSPDRVTYNEQFF,TGTGCCAGCAGTCCCGACAGGGTGACCTACAATGAGCAGTTCTTC
TRBV4-1,NA,TRBJ2-5,TRBD1,CASSQDFGTVQETQYF,TGCGCCAGCAGCCAAGATTTTGGGACAGTTCAAGAGACCCAGTACTTC
TRBV4-1,NA,TRBJ1-5,NA,CASSQEPAGNHQPQHF,TGCGCCAGCAGCCAAGAACCGGCGGGGAATCATCAGCCCCAGCATTTT
TRBV12-5,few,TRBJ1-5,NA,CASGWEVGLNQPQHF,TGTGCTAGTGGATGGGAGGTGGGATTAAATCAGCCCCAGCATTTT